The 29 T cell receptor beta chains below all came from one sample that was sequenced in a study of cytomegalovirus exposure and HLA in healthy donors. This table comes from immunoSEQ multiplex PCR, and its TCRdb copy is limited to in-frame clones, with some not included. Altogether about 120,000 clones are present, around 89% being singletons, with the ten largest covering around 6%. Sequencing was done on a sample of PBMCs. Source of these receptors: a woman between 18 and 30 years old in good health and CMV-seropositive.

The rearrangement links TRBV4-2 to TRBJ1-1; D may be TRBD1 (6 bases). The CDR3 sequence is 15 residues long. CDR1 and CDR2 from the germline V gene are LGHNA and YNFKEQ. Trimming took 0 bases from V and 2 from J, leaving 10 bases between them. The CDR3 nucleotides are TGTGCCAGCAGCCAAGAGGGCAGGGGAAACACTGAAGCTTTCTTT. This translates into CASSQEGRGNTEAFF.

This chain uses TRBV28 with TRBJ1-2, with D possibly matching TRBD1 (6 bases). V was cut by 2 bases and J by 7 bases, with 8 bases left in between. CDR3 length: 12 amino acids. The germline gives CDR1 MDHEN, CDR2 SYDVKM. In DNA form, the CDR3 reads TGTGCCAGCAGTTTAAGCAGGGGTGGCTACACCTTC. The encoded protein is CASSLSRGGYTF.

The chain links TRBV5-1 to TRBJ2-7; 9 bases line up with TRBD2. Trimming removed 5 bases from V and 4 bases from J; junction bases left unmatched: 7. Germline CDR1 SGHRS, CDR2 YFSETQ. The CDR3 is made up of 14 amino acids. The CDR3 nucleotides read TGCGCCAGCAGTCCTAGCGGGGTGCAGTACGAGCAGTACTTC. It translates to CASSPSGVQYEQYF. The entire variable domain, with the rest obtained from reference TRBV5-1 and TRBJ2-7, is as follows: KAGVTQTPRYLIKTRGQQVTLSCSPISGHRSVSWYQQTPGQGLQFLFEYFSETQRNKGNFPGRFSGRQFSNSRSEMNVSTLELGDSALYLCASSPSGVQYEQYFGPGTRLTVT.

The chain links TRBV4-3 to TRBJ1-5, with 7 bases lining up with TRBD1. Germline V gene sequence: CDR1 LGHNA, CDR2 YSLEER. Unmatched junction bases numbered 1, after V lost 1 base and J lost 7 bases. The CDR3 consists of 13 residues. CDR3 residues: CASSQVRGQPQHF. The CDR3 nucleotides read TGCGCCAGCAGCCAAGTCAGGGGGCAGCCCCAGCATTTT.

This clone was picked up one time. This chain joins TRBV2 and TRBJ2-3; TRBD1 matches 7 bases. With 2 bases clipped from V and 8 bases from J, the junction kept 7 bases outside the gene matches. The germline CDR1 and CDR2 sequences are SNHLY and FYNNEI. The CDR3 extends over 14 amino acids. The CDR3 sequence: CASSEQTGTGTQYF. The CDR3 nucleotides are TGTGCCAGCAGTGAACAGACAGGGACGGGTACGCAGTATTTT.

The gene calls are TRBV10-3 and TRBJ2-3; 12 bases map to TRBD2. CDR1 is ENHRY, CDR2 SYGVKD, per germline. V trimming: 5 bases; J trimming: 3 bases; junction bases outside the gene matches: 6. This CDR3 is built from 16 residues. The CDR3 sequence: CAISPLAGGQTDTQYF. CDR3 DNA: TGTGCCATCAGTCCCCTAGCGGGAGGGCAAACAGATACGCAGTATTTT.

This chain uses TRBV19 with TRBJ1-1, with D perhaps TRBD1 (6 bases). V lost 5 bases to trimming and J lost 8 bases, with 21 bases between them. Germline lookup yields CDR1 LNHDA and CDR2 SQIVND (reference sequence). The CDR3 spans 15 residues. In DNA, the CDR3 is TGTGCCAGTAGTGTCGCCCGGATTGACAGGACCGAAGCTTTCTTT. It encodes CASSVARIDRTEAFF.

The chain carries TRBV4-1 and TRBJ2-2; 9 bases match TRBD1. The CDR3 loop spans 14 amino acids. The V gene end was trimmed by 7 bases and the J gene end by 7 bases; junction bases not matched to a gene: 7. Per the germline V gene, CDR1 is MGHRA and CDR2 is YSYEKL. For the CDR3, the DNA is TGCGCCAGCAAGGGACAGGGCGGGGACGGGGAGCTGTTTTTT. Residues: CASKGQGGDGELFF.

The V call is TRBV7-9, the J call TRBJ1-1; 7 nucleotides align to TRBD1. The CDR3 runs to 13 residues. CDR1 and CDR2 from the germline V gene are SEHNR and FQNEAQ (reference sequence). The V segment lost 3 bases and the J segment 9 bases; nucleotides outside the gene matches: 7. The CDR3 sequence is CASSFDRAPQAFF. The CDR3 DNA reads as TGTGCCAGCAGCTTTGACAGGGCCCCTCAAGCTTTCTTT.

This chain uses TRBV27 with TRBJ1-1, with TRBD1 matching over 7 bases. The CDR3 runs 11 residues. Germline assignment: CDR1 MNHEY and CDR2 SMNVEV (reference sequence). Trimming took 8 bases from V and 7 from J; bases not matched to a gene: 4. The CDR3 region has the DNA TGTGCCAGCGGGGGACAGTTTGAAGCTTTCTTT. Its translation is CASGGQFEAFF.

The gene calls are TRBV6-1 and TRBJ2-7, with D possibly TRBD2 on 6 matching bases. Germline-derived CDR1 and CDR2 are MNHNS and SASEGT. The CDR3 totals 15 residues. The V gene lost 9 bases and the J gene lost 4 bases, with 22 bases spanning the gap. The CDR3 DNA sequence: TGTGCCAGTTCGGAGGGCCAGGCCTTTCAGTACGAGCAGTACTTC. It codes for CASSEGQAFQYEQYF.

The chain uses TRBV28 and TRBJ2-1, with 11 positions matching TRBD1. The germline gives CDR1 MDHEN, CDR2 SYDVKM. The CDR3 extends over 15 amino acids. V shed 6 bases and J 7 bases; nucleotides not matched to a gene: 8. CDR3 sequence reads: CASSRWGTGGNEQFF. The CDR3 nucleotides read TGTGCCAGCAGCCGGTGGGGGACAGGGGGTAATGAGCAGTTCTTC.

The CDR3: CAWSELAGGFADTQYF. Here the CDR3 DNA reads TGTGCCTGGAGCGAACTAGCGGGGGGCTTTGCAGATACGCAGTATTTT. The genes are TRBV30 and TRBJ2-3; 12 nucleotides line up with TRBD2. Germline CDR1 GTSNPN, CDR2 SVGIG (reference sequence). This CDR3 comprises 16 residues. The junction had 8 bases not matched to a gene; V was cut back by 3 bases and J by 4 bases.

The rearrangement joins TRBV4-2 to TRBJ1-2, with TRBD1 matching 9 bases. Trimming cost V 0 bases and J 8 bases; bases outside gene matches: 7. Germline-derived CDR1 and CDR2 are LGHNA and YNFKEQ. CDR3 length: 15 residues. The CDR3 loop reads CASSQEGGQGGGYTF. The CDR3 DNA follows: TGTGCCAGCAGCCAAGAAGGGGGACAGGGAGGCGGCTACACCTTC.

The genes are TRBV30 and TRBJ1-5; 10 nucleotides agree with TRBD1. With 0 bases clipped from V and 1 base from J, the junction kept 6 bases outside the gene matches. The CDR3 sequence is 17 residues long. Germline CDR1 and CDR2: GTSNPN and SVGIG (reference sequence). The CDR3 loop reads CAWSVIRTGGSNQPQHF. The CDR3 bases are TGTGCCTGGAGTGTAATCCGGACAGGGGGAAGCAATCAGCCCCAGCATTTT.

The chain joins TRBV6-6 to TRBJ2-4, with 7 bases lining up with TRBD1. In germline, CDR1 is MNHNY, CDR2 SVGAGI (reference sequence). The CDR3 runs to 14 residues. V was pared by 6 bases and J by 5 bases, with 7 bases of the junction left unmatched. In DNA, the CDR3 is TGTGCCAGCAGCCCCGACAGGGTCGAAAACATTCAGTACTTC. This codes for CASSPDRVENIQYF.

The CDR3 region has the DNA TGTGCCAGTAGTATATCGGCAGGGGAAACCTACGAGCAGTACTTC. Its protein is CASSISAGETYEQYF. V and J are TRBV19 and TRBJ2-7, with D possibly matching TRBD1 (6 bases). V was shortened by 2 bases and J by 2 bases, with 13 bases between the two germline ends. The CDR3 is 15 residues long. CDR1 and CDR2 (germline): LNHDA, SQIVND (reference sequence). Supplemented by reference TRBV19 and TRBJ2-7, the full variable domain reads DGGITQSPKYLFRKEGQNVTLSCEQNLNHDAMYWYRQDPGQGLRLIYYSQIVNDFQKGDIAEGYSVSREKKESFPLTVTSAQKNPTAFYLCASSISAGETYEQYFGPGTRLTVT.

A single count supports this clone. The V gene is TRBV7-9, the J gene TRBJ1-2; D is ambiguous. The germline CDR1 and CDR2 sequences are SEHNR and FQNEAQ (reference sequence). V was cut by 4 bases and J by 3 bases, with 15 bases left in between. This CDR3 comprises 15 residues. CDR3 residues: CASSSYNDIDYGYTF. For the CDR3, the DNA is TGTGCCAGCAGCTCCTATAACGACATTGACTATGGCTACACCTTC.

V gene TRBV10-1 combines with J gene TRBJ1-5; D ambiguous. CDR3 length: 10 amino acids. Germline-derived CDR1 and CDR2 are WNHNN and SYGVQD (reference sequence). V lost 6 bases to trimming and J lost 9 bases, with 6 bases between them. CDR3 sequence (DNA): TGCGCCAGCAGACAGAGGCCCCAGCATTTT. Its protein product is CASRQRPQHF.

This sequence joins TRBV15 and TRBJ1-5, with D perhaps matching TRBD1 (5 bases). CDR1 is LNHNV and CDR2 is YYDKDF in the germline V gene (reference sequence). V was clipped by 0 bases and J by 7 bases, with 13 bases between them. This CDR3 spans 15 amino acids. CDR3 residues: CATSRDPGGGQPQHF. The CDR3 DNA reads TGTGCCACCAGCAGAGATCCGGGGGGGGGACAGCCCCAGCATTTT.

The chain employs TRBV11-2 and TRBJ1-2; the D gene is possibly TRBD1 (6 bases). CDR1 SGHAT and CDR2 FQNNGV come from the germline V gene. Trimming left V 5 bases short and J 5 bases short, with 21 bases between. This CDR3 has 16 residues. The DNA of the CDR3 is TGTGCCAGCAGCCGCAGGGGCTACCATCTACCTTATGGCTACACCTTC. Amino acids: CASSRRGYHLPYGYTF. Variable domain in full (rest from reference TRBV11-2 and TRBJ1-2): EAGVAQSPRYKIIEKRQSVAFWCNPISGHATLYWYQQILGQGPKLLIQFQNNGVVDDSQLPKDRFSAERLKGVDSTLKIQPAKLEDSAVYLCASSRRGYHLPYGYTFGSGTRLTVV.

V gene TRBV5-1 combines with J gene TRBJ2-7, with 9 nucleotides matching TRBD2. Germline assignment: CDR1 SGHRS and CDR2 YFSETQ. The CDR3 consists of 16 residues. The J segment lost 4 bases and the V segment lost 4 bases, leaving 12 bases of the junction unmatched. CDR3 DNA: TGCGCCAGCAGCCCTAAGTTAGGTAGCGGGAGTTACGAGCAGTACTTC. This codes for CASSPKLGSGSYEQYF.

The chain joins TRBV7-2 to TRBJ1-4; D remains unclear. Germline V CDR1 and CDR2: SGHTA, FQGNSA. Trimming shortened V by 4 bases and J by 5 bases, and 11 bases separated the two germline ends. This CDR3 spans 14 amino acids. The CDR3 DNA reads TGTGCCAGCAGCTCTAGAGGCCAGAATGAAAAACTGTTTTTT. This codes for CASSSRGQNEKLFF.

The rearrangement uses TRBV29-1 and TRBJ1-2; 8 positions agree with TRBD1. The CDR3 length is 11 residues. Germline V lookup: CDR1 SQVTM, CDR2 ANQGSEA. The trim removed 7 bases at V and 7 bases at J, leaving 5 bases unmatched. The CDR3 loop reads CSDRTGLGYTF. In DNA, the CDR3 is TGCAGCGACCGGACAGGGCTTGGCTACACCTTC.

The chain employs TRBV9 and TRBJ1-1; tentative D call: TRBD1 (6 bases). The CDR3 extends over 15 amino acids. V lost 0 bases, J lost 3 bases, and 12 bases lay in between. Germline loops: CDR1 SGDLS, CDR2 YYNGEE. CDR3 in amino acids: CASSVVRGKDTEAFF. CDR3 nucleotides: TGTGCCAGCAGCGTAGTGAGGGGGAAGGACACTGAAGCTTTCTTT. Full variable domain (remainder filled in from reference TRBV9 and TRBJ1-1): DSGVTQTPKHLITATGQRVTLRCSPRSGDLSVYWYQQSLDQGLQFLIQYYNGEERAKGNILERFSAQQFPDLHSELNLSSLELGDSALYFCASSVVRGKDTEAFFGQGTRLTVV.

The rearrangement joins TRBV4-2 to TRBJ2-1; D unclear. This CDR3 has 15 amino acids. V lost 0 bases and J 5 bases, leaving 11 bases between the germline ends. Germline CDR1 is LGHNA and CDR2 is YNFKEQ. Written as DNA, the CDR3 is TGTGCCAGCAGCCAAGAGGAAAACAGCAACAATGAGCAGTTCTTC. Encoded protein: CASSQEENSNNEQFF.

The chain combines TRBV6-5 with TRBJ2-3; 7 bases match TRBD1. Germline CDR1 and CDR2: MNHEY and SVGAGI. V was clipped by 3 bases and J by 6 bases; unmatched bases: 3. This CDR3 has 13 residues. CDR3 amino acids: CASSYDRVDTQYF. In DNA, the CDR3 is TGTGCCAGCAGTTATGACAGGGTGGATACGCAGTATTTT.

This chain links TRBV19 with TRBJ1-3; 7 positions agree with TRBD1. Germline lookup yields CDR1 LNHDA and CDR2 SQIVND (reference sequence). This CDR3 is built from 16 residues. The junction had 3 bases not matched to a gene; V was cut back by 0 bases and J by 1 base. The CDR3 spells CASSIDPTGSGNTIYF. The CDR3 nucleotides read TGTGCCAGTAGTATAGATCCGACAGGGTCTGGAAACACCATATATTTT.

The V gene is TRBV7-9, the J gene TRBJ1-2; D may be TRBD1 (5 bases). V was trimmed by 5 bases and J by 7 bases, leaving 11 bases between them. The CDR3 totals 12 residues. Germline assignment: CDR1 SEHNR and CDR2 FQNEAQ (reference sequence). The CDR3 here is CASSAGQGGYTF. The CDR3 region has the DNA TGTGCCAGCAGCGCCGGACAAGGTGGCTACACCTTC.